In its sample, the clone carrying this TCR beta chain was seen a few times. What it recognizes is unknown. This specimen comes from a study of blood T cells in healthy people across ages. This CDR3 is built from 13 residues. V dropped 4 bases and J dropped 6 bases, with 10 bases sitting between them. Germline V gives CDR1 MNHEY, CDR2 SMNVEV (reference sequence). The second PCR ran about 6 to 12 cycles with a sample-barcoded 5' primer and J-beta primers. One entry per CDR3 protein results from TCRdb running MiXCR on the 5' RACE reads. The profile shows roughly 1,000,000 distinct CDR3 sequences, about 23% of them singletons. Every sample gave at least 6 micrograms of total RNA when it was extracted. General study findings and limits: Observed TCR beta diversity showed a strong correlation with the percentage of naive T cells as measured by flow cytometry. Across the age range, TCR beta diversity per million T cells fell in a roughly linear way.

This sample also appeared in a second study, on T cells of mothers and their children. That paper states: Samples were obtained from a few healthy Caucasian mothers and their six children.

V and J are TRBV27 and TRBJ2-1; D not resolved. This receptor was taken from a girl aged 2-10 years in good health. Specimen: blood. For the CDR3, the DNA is TGTGCCAGCAGTTCCTTCAGGAGCAATGAGCAGTTCTTC. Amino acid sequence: CASSSFRSNEQFF.